The rows below give T cell receptor beta chains drawn from one sample of a study of technical replicates of blood from a few donors. Sequenced by immunoSEQ multiplex PCR; TCRdb stores in-frame clones only, minus some. The table lists 70,000 to 85,000 clones, 90% to 95% of them singletons, with about 0.27% in the top ten. The sequenced sample was T cells isolated from PBMCs. The receptors stem from a human donor in good health. Both conserved end residues are part of each CDR3. Clone size is given for some rows only: seen once, a few or many times, or a class if the clone is expanded.

- | TRBV4-1 | CASSQEGSGSAYEQYF
- | TRBV2 | CAIPLSGRGEQYF
- | TRBV7-6 | CASSLASGETGANVLTF
- | TRBV2 | CASSGDTQPQHF
- | TRBV4-1 | CASSQVHVARGYGYTF
once | TRBV4-1 | CASSPGDSPYQETQYF
- | TRBV14 | CASSQGRITEAFF
- | TRBV28 | CASSPQVDQPQHF
- | TRBV2 | CASSGLAVEQYF
- | TRBV9 | CASSVGRDANTGELFF